The 19 T cell receptor beta chains below come from one sample, sequenced in a study of T cell repertoires in cytomegalovirus infection. TCRdb called the reads again in MiXCR, with one record for every CDR3 protein. This table has about 130,000 distinct CDR3 sequences, roughly 9% appearing once. Sample: PBMCs. All receptors come from a human donor in good health (CMV status not recorded). Some clones in this sample may be carry-over from other donors' samples.

This clonotype appeared many times. This chain links TRBV28 with TRBJ2-2; D tentatively reads TRBD1 or TRBD2 (5 bases each). Germline V gene data show CDR1 as MDHEN and CDR2 as SYDVKM. Trimming removed 3 bases from V and 1 base from J, with 12 bases in between. This CDR3 contains 16 residues. CDR3 amino acids: CASSLGDRMNTGELFF. Here the CDR3 DNA reads TGTGCCAGCAGTTTGGGAGACAGAATGAACACCGGGGAGCTGTTTTTT.

This clonotype was seen ten or more times. V is TRBV14 and J is TRBJ1-1; D may be TRBD1 (6 bases). The CDR3 is 15 amino acids. CDR1 and CDR2 (germline): SGHDN, FVKESK. Trimming shortened V by 4 bases and J by 8 bases, and 20 bases separated the two germline ends. In DNA form, the CDR3 reads TGTGCCAGCAGCCCCCTCGGGGGCGCCTCAAAAGAAGCTTTCTTT. It specifies CASSPLGGASKEAFF.

This clonotype was picked up many times. CDR3 loop: CASSLGQYNSPLHF. DNA for the CDR3: TGTGCCAGCAGTTTAGGGCAGTATAATTCACCCCTCCACTTT. The chain uses TRBV12-3 or TRBV12-4 and TRBJ1-6; D gene uncertain. Trimming removed 1 base from V and 4 bases from J, with 5 bases in between. The CDR3 runs 14 residues.

This clonotype was seen ten or more times. J is TRBJ2-5 and V is TRBV7-2, with D perhaps TRBD1 (6 bases). Trimming took 11 bases from V and 4 from J, leaving 17 bases between them. This CDR3 is 13 amino acids long. CDR1 SGHTA and CDR2 FQGNSA come from the germline V gene. The CDR3 DNA is TGTGCCTGCCTCAGGGGTGGAACAGAGACCCAGTACTTC. Its translation: CACLRGGTETQYF.

The table lists this clonotype with many counts. CDR3 region: CASSLGTGDEQYF. The CDR3 DNA reads as TGTGCCAGCAGCTTAGGGACAGGGGACGAGCAGTACTTC. The chain joins TRBV7-6 to TRBJ2-7; 9 positions match TRBD1. Germline trimming cut 1 base from V and 5 bases from J; bases unmatched to any gene: 0. This CDR3 is 13 amino acids long. Germline V gives CDR1 SGHVS, CDR2 FNYEAQ.

This clonotype was picked up many times. V is TRBV5-5 and J is TRBJ2-1, with a possible D match to TRBD1 (5 bases). V was cut by 2 bases and J by 4 bases, with 7 bases left in between. Looked up from germline, CDR1 is SGHKS and CDR2 is YYEKEE (reference sequence). The CDR3 spans 13 residues. The DNA of the CDR3 is TGTGCCAGCAGCTTTCAGGGTTACAATGAGCAGTTCTTC. Residues: CASSFQGYNEQFF.

Ten or more counts support this clonotype. The chain couples TRBV10-3 to TRBJ1-5; 9 bases are shared with TRBD1. Germline CDR1 is ENHRY and CDR2 is SYGVKD. The CDR3 is 13 residues long. With V trimmed by 5 bases and J by 7 bases, 3 bases remained unmatched. The CDR3 coding sequence is TGTGCCATCAGTCCGGGACAGGGACAGCCCCAGCATTTT. This gives the protein CAISPGQGQPQHF.

This clonotype was recorded at least ten times. The rearrangement joins TRBV19 to TRBJ1-1; TRBD1 matches at 7 bases. V trimming: 8 bases; J trimming: 0 bases; junction bases outside the gene matches: 3. The CDR3 runs to 13 residues. CDR1 and CDR2 from the germline V gene are LNHDA and SQIVND (reference sequence). The chain's CDR3 is CASSGQMNTEAFF. For the CDR3, the DNA is TGTGCCAGTTCGGGACAGATGAACACTGAAGCTTTCTTT.

The table lists this clonotype with many counts. The V gene is TRBV29-1, the J gene TRBJ1-2, with D possibly being TRBD1 (5 bases). The ends were cut back, 0 bases at V and 1 base at J, with 12 bases in the middle. The CDR3 is made up of 15 amino acids. CDR1 and CDR2 from the germline V gene are SQVTM and ANQGSEA. CDR3 loop: CSVEEWKGINYGYTF. CDR3 in DNA: TGCAGCGTTGAAGAATGGAAGGGGATTAACTATGGCTACACCTTC.

V gene TRBV2 combines with J gene TRBJ2-1, with 7 bases identical to TRBD1. This CDR3 contains 17 residues. Germline CDR1 and CDR2: SNHLY and FYNNEI. The trim removed 6 bases at V and 9 bases at J, leaving 20 bases unmatched. The CDR3: CASRWAGRGILGGEQFF. The CDR3 DNA sequence: TGTGCCAGCAGATGGGCGGGCAGGGGGATATTAGGGGGTGAGCAGTTCTTC.

This clonotype was observed many times. The CDR3: CASSPDMRGPTDTQYF. Here the CDR3 DNA reads TGCGCCAGCAGCCCCGATATGCGGGGGCCCACAGATACGCAGTATTTT. This chain uses TRBV4-1 with TRBJ2-3; D is possibly TRBD2 (7 bases). The CDR3 loop spans 16 amino acids. Trimming left V 4 bases short and J 2 bases short, with 16 bases between. CDR1 is MGHRA, CDR2 YSYEKL, per germline.

In its sample, this clonotype was seen many times. The rearrangement links TRBV7-2 to TRBJ2-2; the D gene is possibly TRBD2 (6 bases). The CDR3 has 14 amino acids. Germline lookup yields CDR1 SGHTA and CDR2 FQGNSA. The V end lost 1 base, the J end lost 6 bases, and 9 bases lay between the germline ends. In DNA, the CDR3 is TGTGCCAGCAGCTTAGGGAGGGTTGCCGGGGAGCTGTTTTTT. Its protein is CASSLGRVAGELFF.

On this clonotype: Without the conserved terminal phenylalanine or tryptophan, this CDR3 likely stems from a read error. The J gene is TRBJ2-5, the V gene TRBV9, with 7 bases lining up with TRBD2. CDR1 and CDR2 (germline): SGDLS, YYNGEE. The ends lost 4 bases at V and 1 base at J; junction bases unmatched: 4. There are 14 residues in the CDR3. The CDR3, as DNA: TGTGCCAGCAGCAAGGGGAGGGCCCAAGAGACCCAGTACTAC. It yields the protein CASSKGRAQETQYY.

This clonotype was seen repeatedly, ten times or more. CDR3 bases: TGCAGCGTTGAAGATCTTCACAGGGGGAATGAAAAACTGTTTTTT. It codes for CSVEDLHRGNEKLFF. This chain links TRBV29-1 with TRBJ1-4, with TRBD1 matching over 8 bases. Germline V CDR1 and CDR2: SQVTM, ANQGSEA. V was pared by 0 bases and J by 5 bases, with 5 bases of the junction left unmatched. CDR3 size: 15 residues. The complete variable domain, with remaining parts taken from reference TRBV29-1 and TRBJ1-4, reads SAVISQKPSRDICQRGTSLTIQCQVDSQVTMMFWYRQQPGQSLTLIATANQGSEATYESGFVIDKFPISRPNLTFSTLTVSNMSPEDSSIYLCSVEDLHRGNEKLFFGSGTQLSVL.

This clonotype showed up just once. The CDR3 loop is CASSLLAGGYEQFF. DNA for the CDR3: TGTGCCAGCAGTTTACTAGCGGGGGGGTATGAGCAGTTCTTC. V is TRBV12-3 or TRBV12-4 and J is TRBJ2-1; 12 positions match TRBD2. Germline trimming cut 2 bases from V and 8 bases from J; bases unmatched to any gene: 1. The CDR3 is 14 residues long.

This clonotype was detected many times. The rearrangement links TRBV2 to TRBJ2-3; D unclear. The CDR3 spans 10 residues. Trimming stripped 2 bases from V and 8 bases from J, with 2 bases between. Per germline, CDR1 SNHLY and CDR2 FYNNEI. The CDR3 sequence: CASSESTQYF. CDR3 DNA: TGTGCCAGCAGTGAATCTACGCAGTATTTT.

This clonotype was counted ten times or more. An end of the junction differs from the germline gene, which may be a read error. The genes are TRBV7-2 and TRBJ1-1; TRBD1 is a possible D gene (6 bases). The CDR3 sequence is 12 residues long. Germline V gene lookup returns CDR1 SGHTA and CDR2 FQGNSA. DNA of the CDR3: TGTGCCAGCAGCCAGGGGACCACTGGAGCTTTCTTT. Translation: CASSQGTTGAFF.

Many counts were recorded for this clonotype. The V gene is TRBV11-2, the J gene TRBJ2-2, with D uncertain. Trimming took 4 bases from V and 7 from J, leaving 19 bases between them. CDR1 is SGHAT, CDR2 FQNNGV, per germline. This CDR3 region has 16 residues. DNA for the CDR3: TGTGCCAGCAGCTATGACGGACCATCGTACGGCGGGGAGCTGTTTTTT. Translating it yields CASSYDGPSYGGELFF.

A remark on this clonotype: The junction departs from the called germline gene at one end, perhaps through a read error. The chain uses TRBV5-5 and TRBJ1-1; D ambiguous. CDR3 length equals 13 residues. Per germline, CDR1 SGHKS and CDR2 YYEKEE (reference sequence). The CDR3 region is CASSLGANTKAFF. CDR3 bases: TGTGCCAGCAGCTTGGGGGCGAACACTAAAGCTTTCTTT. Full variable domain (remainder filled in from reference TRBV5-5 and TRBJ1-1): DAGVTQSPTHLIKTRGQQVTLRCSPISGHKSVSWYQQVLGQGPQFIFQYYEKEERGRGNFPDRFSARQFPNYSSELNVNALLLGDSALYLCASSLGANTKAFFGQGTRLTVV.